What follows describes a single TCR beta chain. Its antigen is still unknown. The data stem from a study of cytomegalovirus exposure and HLA in healthy donors. Findings of the study overall: A later analysis found first-cohort TCR clusters tended to co-occur in the 120 or so validation repertoires.

CDR1 SQVTM and CDR2 ANQGSEA come from the germline V gene. Trimming took 4 bases from V and 4 from J, leaving 8 bases between them. CDR3 length equals 12 residues. Clones were read by immunoSEQ multiplex PCR, and TCRdb kept only the in-frame ones, dropping some. Of 150,000 to 200,000 clones in the sample, 85% were seen once. Sequenced input: PBMCs. The rearrangement joins TRBV29-1 to TRBJ1-5; D might be TRBD1 (5 bases). The sequence came from a young man in good health and CMV-seropositive. The DNA for the CDR3 is TGCAGCGTTGGGGGGGGTAATCAGCCCCAGCATTTT. Amino acid sequence: CSVGGGNQPQHF.